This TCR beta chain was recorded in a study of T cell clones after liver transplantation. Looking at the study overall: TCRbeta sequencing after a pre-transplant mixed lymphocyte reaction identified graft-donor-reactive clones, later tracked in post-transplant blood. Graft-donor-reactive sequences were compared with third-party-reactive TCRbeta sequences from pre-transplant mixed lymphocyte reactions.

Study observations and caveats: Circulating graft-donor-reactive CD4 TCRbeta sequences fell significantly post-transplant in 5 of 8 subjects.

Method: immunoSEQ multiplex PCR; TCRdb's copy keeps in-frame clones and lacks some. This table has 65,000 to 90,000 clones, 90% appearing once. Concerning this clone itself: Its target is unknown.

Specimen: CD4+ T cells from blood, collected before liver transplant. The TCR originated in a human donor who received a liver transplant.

The CDR3 loop is CAWNLHGIEAFF. The CDR3 DNA reads TGTGCCTGGAACCTTCACGGGATTGAAGCTTTCTTT. The chain uses TRBV30 and TRBJ1-1; D gene unclear. This CDR3 has 12 amino acids. V shed 4 bases and J shed 7 bases, with 13 bases lying between them. Germline values: CDR1 GTSNPN, CDR2 SVGIG (reference sequence).